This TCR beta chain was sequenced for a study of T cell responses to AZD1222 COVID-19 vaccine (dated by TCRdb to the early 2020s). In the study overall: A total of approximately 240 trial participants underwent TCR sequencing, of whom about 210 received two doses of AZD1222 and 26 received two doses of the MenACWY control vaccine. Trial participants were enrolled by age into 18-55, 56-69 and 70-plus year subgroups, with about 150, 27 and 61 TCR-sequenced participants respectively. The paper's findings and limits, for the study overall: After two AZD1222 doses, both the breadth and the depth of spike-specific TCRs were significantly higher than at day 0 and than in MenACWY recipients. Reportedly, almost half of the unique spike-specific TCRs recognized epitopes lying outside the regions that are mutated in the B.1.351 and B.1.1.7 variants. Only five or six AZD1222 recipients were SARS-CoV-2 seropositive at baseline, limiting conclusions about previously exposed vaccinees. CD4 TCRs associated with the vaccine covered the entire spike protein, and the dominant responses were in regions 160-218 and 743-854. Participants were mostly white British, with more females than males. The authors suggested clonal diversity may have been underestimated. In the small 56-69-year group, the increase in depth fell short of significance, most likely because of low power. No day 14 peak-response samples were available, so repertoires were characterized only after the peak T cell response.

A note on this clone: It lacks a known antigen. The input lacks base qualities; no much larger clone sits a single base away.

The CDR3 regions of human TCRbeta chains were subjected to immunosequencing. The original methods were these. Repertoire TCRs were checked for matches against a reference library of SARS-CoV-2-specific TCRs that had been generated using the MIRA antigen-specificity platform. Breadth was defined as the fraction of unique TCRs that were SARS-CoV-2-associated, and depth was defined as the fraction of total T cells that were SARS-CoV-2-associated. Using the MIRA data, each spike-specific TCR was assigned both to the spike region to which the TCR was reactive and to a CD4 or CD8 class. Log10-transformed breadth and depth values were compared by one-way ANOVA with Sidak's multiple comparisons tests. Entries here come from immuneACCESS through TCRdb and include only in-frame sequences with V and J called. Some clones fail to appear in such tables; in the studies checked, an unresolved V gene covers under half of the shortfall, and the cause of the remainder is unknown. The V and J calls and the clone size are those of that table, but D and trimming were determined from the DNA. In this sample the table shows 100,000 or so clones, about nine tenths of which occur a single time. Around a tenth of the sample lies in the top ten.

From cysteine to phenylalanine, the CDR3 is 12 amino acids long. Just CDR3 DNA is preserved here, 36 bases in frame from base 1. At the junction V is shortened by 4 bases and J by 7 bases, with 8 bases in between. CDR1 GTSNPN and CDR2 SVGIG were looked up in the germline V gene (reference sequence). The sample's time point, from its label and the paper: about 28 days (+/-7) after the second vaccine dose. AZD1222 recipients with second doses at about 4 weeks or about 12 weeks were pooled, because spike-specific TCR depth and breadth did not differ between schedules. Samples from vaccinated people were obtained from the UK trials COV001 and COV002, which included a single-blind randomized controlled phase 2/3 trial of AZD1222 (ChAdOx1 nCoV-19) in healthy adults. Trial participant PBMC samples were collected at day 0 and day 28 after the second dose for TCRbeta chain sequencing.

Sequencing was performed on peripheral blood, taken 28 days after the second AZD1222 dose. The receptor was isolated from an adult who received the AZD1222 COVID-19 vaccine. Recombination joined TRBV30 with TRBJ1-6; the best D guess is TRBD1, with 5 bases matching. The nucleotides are TGTGCCTGGACCCCAGGGAATTCACCCCTCCACTTT. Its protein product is CAWTPGNSPLHF.